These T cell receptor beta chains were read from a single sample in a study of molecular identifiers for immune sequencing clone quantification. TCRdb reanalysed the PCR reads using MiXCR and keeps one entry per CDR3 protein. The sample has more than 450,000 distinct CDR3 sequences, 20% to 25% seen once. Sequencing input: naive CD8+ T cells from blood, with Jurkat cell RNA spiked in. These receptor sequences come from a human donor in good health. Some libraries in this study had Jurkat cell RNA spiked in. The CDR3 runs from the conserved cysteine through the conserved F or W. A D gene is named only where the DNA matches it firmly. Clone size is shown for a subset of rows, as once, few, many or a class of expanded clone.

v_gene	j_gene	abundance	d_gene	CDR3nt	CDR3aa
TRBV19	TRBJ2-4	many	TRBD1	TGTGCCAGTAAGGTAGTAGGACAGGGAAACATTCAGTACTTC	CASKVVGQGNIQYF
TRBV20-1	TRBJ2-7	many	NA	TGCAGTGCTTACTACACAGGGATAGACTACGAGCAGTACTTC	CSAYYTGIDYEQYF
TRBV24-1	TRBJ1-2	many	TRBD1	TGTGCCACCCGGGACAGGGGGTCGGACTATGGCTACACCTTC	CATRDRGSDYGYTF
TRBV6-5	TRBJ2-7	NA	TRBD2	TGTGCCAGCTCCAGAATCGGTAGCGGGGGTTTATACGAGCAGTACTTC	CASSRIGSGGLYEQYF
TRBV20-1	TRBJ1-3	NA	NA	TGCAGTGCTAGAATGCGACAGATCTCTGGAAACACCATATATTTT	CSARMRQISGNTIYF
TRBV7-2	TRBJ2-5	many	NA	TGTGCCAGCAGCTTAGTCGCCGGGATTCAAGAGACCCAGTACTTC	CASSLVAGIQETQYF
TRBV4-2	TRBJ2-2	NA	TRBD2	TGTGCCAGCAGCCAAGAGATCGGGACTAGCCGCAACACCGGGGAGCTGTTTTTT	CASSQEIGTSRNTGELFF
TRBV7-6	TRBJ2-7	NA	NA	TGTGCCAGCAGCTCAGTGGACGACGAGCAGTACTTC	CASSSVDDEQYF
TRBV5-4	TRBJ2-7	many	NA	TGTGCCAGCAGCTTTCAGGGGTCGGAGGAGCAGTACTTC	CASSFQGSEEQYF
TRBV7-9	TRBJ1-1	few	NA	TGTGCCAGCAGCTCCGGAGACCGGGGCCCTTACACTGAAGCTTTCTTT	CASSSGDRGPYTEAFF
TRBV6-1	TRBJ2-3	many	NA	TGTGCCACCACGTTCGAGCTAGATATCACAGATACGCAGTATTTT	CATTFELDITDTQYF
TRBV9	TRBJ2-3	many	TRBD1	TGTGCCAGCAGCGACAGGGGCCTCACAGATACGCAGTATTTT	CASSDRGLTDTQYF
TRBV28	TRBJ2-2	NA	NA	TGTGCCAGCACGGACCTCGGCATGGTCCCCGGGGAGCCGTTTTTT	CASTDLGMVPGEPFF
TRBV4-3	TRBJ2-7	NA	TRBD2	TGCGCCAGCAGCCAAGGTGTCGGGGCGGGGGGGATTTACGAGCAGTACTTC	CASSQGVGAGGIYEQYF
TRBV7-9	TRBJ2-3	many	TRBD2	TGTGCCAGCAGCCGGACTAGCGGGGGGAGCGCAGATACGCAGTATTTT	CASSRTSGGSADTQYF
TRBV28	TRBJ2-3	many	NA	TGTGCCAGCACCCTATGGGGCGGGAGCACAGATACGCAGTATTTT	CASTLWGGSTDTQYF
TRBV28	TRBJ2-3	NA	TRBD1	TGTGCCAGCACCGAACCCTCCGGGACAGGGGATGGCACAGATACGCAGTATTTT	CASTEPSGTGDGTDTQYF
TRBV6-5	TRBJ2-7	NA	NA	TGTGCCAGCAGTTACGTCGTGGGCTTCGGGCAGTACTTC	CASSYVVGFGQYF
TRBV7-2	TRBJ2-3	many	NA	TGTGCCAGCAGCTTAGCCTGGGTGGGGGGGCCCACAGATACGCAGTATTTT	CASSLAWVGGPTDTQYF
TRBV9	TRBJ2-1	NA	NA	TGTGCCAGCAGCATTCAGGATAGCTCCTACAATGAGCAGTTCTTC	CASSIQDSSYNEQFF
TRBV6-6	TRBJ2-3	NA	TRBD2	TGTGCCAGCAGTTACTCGAATAGCGGGAGCATTGCAGATACGCAGTATTTT	CASSYSNSGSIADTQYF
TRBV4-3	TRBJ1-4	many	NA	TGCGCCAGCAGCCAAGATCCGGCGGCAACTAATGAAAAACTGTTTTTT	CASSQDPAATNEKLFF
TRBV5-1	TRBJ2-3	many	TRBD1	TGCGCCAGCAGCTCGGACAGGGGGCATGGGGATACGCAGTATTTT	CASSSDRGHGDTQYF
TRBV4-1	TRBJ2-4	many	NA	TGCGCCAGCAGCCAAACACAGGGTATTCAGTACTTC	CASSQTQGIQYF
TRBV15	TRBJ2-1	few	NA	TGTGCCACCAGCAGAGATGAGGATGAGCAGTTCTTC	CATSRDEDEQFF
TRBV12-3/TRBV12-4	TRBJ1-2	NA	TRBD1	TGTGCCAGCAGCCACCCCCCAGGGGGCGGTGGCTACACCTTC	CASSHPPGGGGYTF
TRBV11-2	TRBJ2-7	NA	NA	TGTGCCAGCAGCTTAGATAACCACCCGTCCTACGAGCAGTACTTC	CASSLDNHPSYEQYF
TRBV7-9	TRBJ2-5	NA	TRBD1	TGTGCCAGCAGCACCCACAGGGGGCTTCGGAGAGAGACCCAGTACTTC	CASSTHRGLRRETQYF
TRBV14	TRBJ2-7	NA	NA	TGTGCCAGCAGCCAAGAGCCCGGGGAGGGGGCAGGGTACGAGCAGTACTTC	CASSQEPGEGAGYEQYF
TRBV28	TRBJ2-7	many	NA	TGTGCCAGCAGTTTTTCGGGGGCGACCTACGAGCAGTACTTC	CASSFSGATYEQYF
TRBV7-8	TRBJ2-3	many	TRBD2	TGTGCCAGCAGCTTACGGCTAGCGGGGGGCACAGATACGCAGTATTTT	CASSLRLAGGTDTQYF
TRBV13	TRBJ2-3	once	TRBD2	TGTGCCAGCAGCCCGCCCGCGGGGGGGATAGATACGCAGTATTTT	CASSPPAGGIDTQYF
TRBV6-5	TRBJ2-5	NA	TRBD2	TGTGCCAGCGAGCCGGCGGGGGATGAGACCCAGTACTTC	CASEPAGDETQYF
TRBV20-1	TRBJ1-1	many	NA	TGCAGTGCTAGACGAGGGGATGGCACTGAAGCTTTCTTT	CSARRGDGTEAFF
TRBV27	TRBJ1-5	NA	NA	TGTGCCAGCAAGAGCCTGATCTCCGGGTATCAGCCCCAGCATTTT	CASKSLISGYQPQHF
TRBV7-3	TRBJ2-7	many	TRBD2	TGTGCCAGCAGCTATCGAGCGAGCGGGACGTACGAGCAGTACTTC	CASSYRASGTYEQYF
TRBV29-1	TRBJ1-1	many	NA	TGCAGCGTTTCCGAAGGGGTGACTGAAGCTTTCTTT	CSVSEGVTEAFF
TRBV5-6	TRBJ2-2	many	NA	TGTGCCAGCAGCTATTCCGGGACCCTGAACACCGGGGAGCTGTTTTTT	CASSYSGTLNTGELFF
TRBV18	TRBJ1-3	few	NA	TGTGCCAGCTCACCAAGACAGGCTCCCTCTGGAAACACCATATATTTT	CASSPRQAPSGNTIYF
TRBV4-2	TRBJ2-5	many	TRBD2	TGTGCCAGCAGCCAAGATGAGACTAGCGGGAGGTTTGGAGTAAAGACCCAGTACTTC	CASSQDETSGRFGVKTQYF
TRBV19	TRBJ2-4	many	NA	TGTGCCAGTAGTATAGGAGGCAGGGGCGCACCAAACATTCAGTACTTC	CASSIGGRGAPNIQYF
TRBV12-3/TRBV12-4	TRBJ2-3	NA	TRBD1	TGTGCCAGCAGTTGGGCTAATACAGGGGGAGTGGCAGATACGCAGTATTTT	CASSWANTGGVADTQYF
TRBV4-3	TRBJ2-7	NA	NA	TGCGCCAGCAGCCAAGGGGCAGGGGTGGTCTACGAGCAGTACTTC	CASSQGAGVVYEQYF
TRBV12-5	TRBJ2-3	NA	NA	TGTGCTAGTGGTCCTAACACAGATACGCAGTATTTT	CASGPNTDTQYF
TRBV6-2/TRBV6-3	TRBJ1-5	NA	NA	TGTGCCAGCAGTTACACGCGGGGGTATGGTCAGCCCCAGCATTTT	CASSYTRGYGQPQHF
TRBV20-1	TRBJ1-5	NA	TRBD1	TGCAGTGCTAGAGATGGTCCGGGACAGGAGAATCGGCCCCAGCATTTT	CSARDGPGQENRPQHF
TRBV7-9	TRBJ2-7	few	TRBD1	TGTGCCAGCGTAGCTCCGGGACAGGGTGGCAACGAGCAGTACTTC	CASVAPGQGGNEQYF
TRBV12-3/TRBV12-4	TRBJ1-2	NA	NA	TGTGCCAGCAGCCGGACGGTAGCTAACTATGGCTACACCTTC	CASSRTVANYGYTF
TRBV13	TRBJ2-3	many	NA	TGTGCCAGCAGCTTTCGGGGCGGCACAGATACGCAGTATTTT	CASSFRGGTDTQYF
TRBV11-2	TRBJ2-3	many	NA	TGTGCCAGCAGCTTTCGAGGGAGAGGGCTGGATACGCAGTATTTT	CASSFRGRGLDTQYF
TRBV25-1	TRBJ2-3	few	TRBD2	TGTGCCAGCAGTGAGGGGCGGGAGCCCACAGATACGCAGTATTTT	CASSEGREPTDTQYF
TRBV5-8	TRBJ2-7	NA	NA	TGTGCCAGCAGCTTCCGGGACCGAACCTACGAGCAGTACTTC	CASSFRDRTYEQYF
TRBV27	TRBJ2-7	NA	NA	TGTGCCAGCAGTTTTTGGGGGGCCGAGCAGTACTTC	CASSFWGAEQYF
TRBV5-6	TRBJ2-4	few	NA	TGTGCCAGCAGCTTGGAGGCAGGGGTAGCCAAAAACATTCAGTACTTC	CASSLEAGVAKNIQYF
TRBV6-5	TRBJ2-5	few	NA	TGTGCCAGCAGTTACTCGATAGGGGTGGGAGAGACCCAGTACTTC	CASSYSIGVGETQYF